This entry lists 2 T cell receptor beta chains sequenced from one sample in a study of T cell repertoires in cytomegalovirus infection. TCRdb ran MiXCR on the reads and lists one entry per CDR3 protein. The repertoire holds more than 150,000 distinct CDR3 sequences, with roughly a fifth as singletons. The sequencing input was PBMCs. The receptor source for this set is a human donor in good health (CMV status not recorded). Some clones in this sample may be carry-over from other donors' samples.

CDR3 residues: CATSRDVAARGEQYF. The CDR3 region has the DNA TGTGCCACCAGCAGAGATGTGGCCGCCCGCGGGGAGCAGTACTTC. J is TRBJ2-7 and V is TRBV15, with a tentative D call TRBD2 (5 bases). V was pared by 0 bases and J by 7 bases, with 16 bases between. Per the germline V gene, CDR1 is LNHNV and CDR2 is YYDKDF (reference sequence). The CDR3 loop spans 15 amino acids.

This clonotype was recorded many times. The chain employs TRBV12-3 or TRBV12-4 and TRBJ1-1; D is undetermined. Trimming pared 6 bases from V and 1 base from J, leaving 15 bases between. The CDR3 runs 15 residues. CDR3 sequence reads: CASSPRFRANTEAFF. CDR3 in DNA: TGTGCCAGCAGCCCTCGTTTTAGGGCGAACACTGAAGCTTTCTTT.